The rows below give T cell receptor beta chains drawn from one sample of a study of shared T cell receptors in the human thymus. Using immunoSEQ multiplex PCR, the repertoire was profiled, and TCRdb retains in-frame clones only, with some absent. The sample lists hundreds of thousands of clones; around 87% were seen once. These sequences were also reported in another study, on human thymus T cells.

Sequencing was performed on thymocytes. The receptor source for this set is a boy under two years old with a congenital heart defect. Both conserved end residues are part of each CDR3. The D gene is left open where the match is weak. The size of a clone is reported for some rows only, either as once, few or many, or as a class for expanded clones.

>TRBD1|TRBJ2-3|TRBV9|-
TGTGCCAGCAGAGAGAGGGGGCTCAGCACAGATACGCAGTATTTT
CASRERGLSTDTQYF
>TRBD1|TRBJ1-3|TRBV28|-
TGTGCCAGCAGTTTAGGGGGGGACAGGGGGGCGCGAGGCAGAAACACCATATATTTT
CASSLGGDRGARGRNTIYF
>TRBD1|TRBJ1-2|TRBV28|-
TGTGCCAGCAGTTACATCCTCAGGGGGGTAGCTAACTATGGCTACACCTTC
CASSYILRGVANYGYTF
>TRBD1|TRBJ1-3|TRBV18|few
TGTGCCAGCTCACCACCGGGACAGGGGAGCGGCACCATATATTTT
CASSPPGQGSGTIYF
>-|TRBJ1-2|TRBV5-6|-
TGTGCCAGCAGCTCTCCGGGTACAGGGAACTATGGCTACACCTTC
CASSSPGTGNYGYTF
>-|TRBJ2-1|TRBV7-9|-
TGTGCCAGCAGCTTAGCCGGAGTGAATGAGCAGTTCTTC
CASSLAGVNEQFF
>TRBD1|TRBJ2-2|TRBV5-1|-
TGCGCCAGCAGCTCACTGACAGGGGGGATTACCGGGGAGCTGTTTTTT
CASSSLTGGITGELFF
>-|TRBJ2-2|TRBV5-6|-
TGTGCCAGCGTGGACAGACAGTCCACCGGGGAGCTGTTTTTT
CASVDRQSTGELFF
>TRBD2|TRBJ2-7|TRBV7-9|-
TGTGCCAGCAGCCACCTCGGACTAGGATCCTACGAGCAGTACTTC
CASSHLGLGSYEQYF
>TRBD1|TRBJ1-2|TRBV5-1|few
TGCGCCAGCAGCACTAAACAGGGGCCTGACTATGGCTACACCTTC
CASSTKQGPDYGYTF
>TRBD2|TRBJ2-1|TRBV5-6|-
TGTGCCAGCAGAGTTGCTGGCGGGAGGGCCATGGTGCTGAACAATGAGCAGTTCTTC
CASRVAGGRAMVLNNEQFF
>-|TRBJ1-2|TRBV11-2|-
TGTGCCAGCAGTCCCGATCAGGGGAAGGTTTTAGGAAACTATGGCTACACCTTC
CASSPDQGKVLGNYGYTF
>-|TRBJ2-3|TRBV11-2|-
TGTGCCAGCAGCTTAGAAGGGGGAAAGCACATAGATACGCAGTATTTT
CASSLEGGKHIDTQYF
>-|TRBJ1-3|TRBV4-1|-
TGCGCCAGCAGCCAAGATTGGAGCTCTGGAAACACCATATATTTT
CASSQDWSSGNTIYF
>-|TRBJ2-3|TRBV7-6|-
TGTGCCAGCACCCCACTAGGGACTCGCACAGATACGCAGTATTTT
CASTPLGTRTDTQYF
>TRBD2|TRBJ2-1|TRBV7-2|-
TGTGCCAGCAGCGCGGGAGCCGGGGAGCAGTTCTTC
CASSAGAGEQFF
>-|TRBJ1-5|TRBV7-6|-
TGTGCCAGCAGCTTACCCCCCCGGGGGGTAGACAATCAGCCCCAGCATTTT
CASSLPPRGVDNQPQHF
>TRBD2|TRBJ2-3|TRBV10-3|-
TGTGCCATCAGTGATGGGCGGGGGTTCACAGATACGCAGTATTTT
CAISDGRGFTDTQYF
>TRBD2|TRBJ2-7|TRBV4-1|-
TGCGCCAGCAGCCAAGTAGCGGGAGGGTCCTACGAGCAGTACTTC
CASSQVAGGSYEQYF
>TRBD1|TRBJ2-1|TRBV2|-
TGTGCCGGTCTTGCTGGGACAGGGAAATATTCACACACACACAATGAGCAGTTCTTC
CAGLAGTGKYSHTHNEQFF
>-|TRBJ1-5|TRBV2|-
TGTGCCAGCAGTGATGCCGGGTTTCAGCCCCAGCATTTT
CASSDAGFQPQHF
>-|TRBJ2-7|TRBV5-6|-
TGTGCCAGCAGCGACCGGGACAACCAGTACTTC
CASSDRDNQYF
>TRBD2|TRBJ2-3|TRBV4-2|-
TGTGCCAGCAGCCAAGGGAAGGCTAGCGGGGGGTACACAGATACGCAGTATTTT
CASSQGKASGGYTDTQYF
>TRBD1|TRBJ1-5|TRBV6-4|-
TGTGCCAGCAGAGAAACAGGGGGCGATAGCAATCAGCCCCAGCATTTT
CASRETGGDSNQPQHF
>TRBD1|TRBJ1-1|TRBV7-2|once
TGTGCCAGCAGCTGTCACGAACTAATCAACAGGGGGCCGAACACTGAAGCTTTCTTT
CASSCHELINRGPNTEAFF
>-|TRBJ2-3|TRBV12-2|-
TGTGCAAGTCGGCGTCCTACGGTAGATACGCAGTATTTT
CASRRPTVDTQYF
>-|TRBJ1-2|TRBV5-1|-
TGCGCCAGCAGCTTTGGTCCCTCCGACAGGTCTAGCCACTTCTATGGCTACACCTTC
CASSFGPSDRSSHFYGYTF
>TRBD1|TRBJ1-1|TRBV28|few
TGTGCCAGCAGTTTATCCCGCCTATTGACAGGGGGTAGCTCTGAAGCTTTCTTT
CASSLSRLLTGGSSEAFF
>TRBD1|TRBJ1-1|TRBV10-3|-
TGTGCCATCAGTGATCGGGACAGGATAAGCGTGAACACTGAAGCTTTCTTT
CAISDRDRISVNTEAFF
>TRBD2|TRBJ2-1|TRBV4-1|-
TGCGCCAGCAGCCCAGGGACTAGCGGGAGAGAGAGCTCCTACAATGAGCAGTTCTTC
CASSPGTSGRESSYNEQFF
>-|TRBJ2-5|TRBV5-4|-
TGTGCCAGCAGCTTCTTGCGGGGGCCAGAAGAGACCCAGTACTTC
CASSFLRGPEETQYF
>TRBD1|TRBJ2-3|TRBV2|-
TGTGCCAGCAGTGTGGGGACAGGGAAGTGGGCAGATACGCAGTATTTT
CASSVGTGKWADTQYF
>TRBD1|TRBJ2-7|TRBV11-2|-
TGTGCCAGCAGTCCTTCAGGGGGCGAGCAGTACTTC
CASSPSGGEQYF
>TRBD2|TRBJ2-1|TRBV9|once
TGTGCCAGCAGCGTAGACCGGGGGGTAGCGGGAGTCAATGAGCAGTTCTTC
CASSVDRGVAGVNEQFF
>-|TRBJ1-1|TRBV29-1|-
TGCAGCGTTGAAGGGGGGGGGATCACTGAAGCTTTCTTT
CSVEGGGITEAFF
>-|TRBJ2-2|TRBV11-1|-
TGTGCCAGCAGCTCCCGGGACTCGTTCGCGAACACCGGGGAGCTGTTTTTT
CASSSRDSFANTGELFF
>-|TRBJ2-1|TRBV27|-
TGTGCCAGCAGTTTACTGCGGGGAGCTTCCTACAATGAGCAGTTCTTC
CASSLLRGASYNEQFF
>TRBD2|TRBJ2-1|TRBV7-6|-
TGTGCCAGCAGCTTCTACCCCGGGGTGGTAGCGGGAGAAAGGGGATCCTACAATGAGCAGTTCTTC
CASSFYPGVVAGERGSYNEQFF
>-|TRBJ2-4|TRBV5-4|-
TGTGCCAGCAGCTTGGCCGATCAGGGTGCCAAAAACATTCAGTACTTC
CASSLADQGAKNIQYF
>-|TRBJ2-1|TRBV6-5|-
TGTGCCAGCAGTTACTTATGGACAGTAAACAATGAGCAGTTCTTC
CASSYLWTVNNEQFF
>-|TRBJ1-2|TRBV28|-
TGTGCCAGCAGTCCCGGGTCCCTCTATGGCTACACCTTC
CASSPGSLYGYTF
>TRBD2|TRBJ2-3|TRBV9|once
TGTGCCAGCAGTCGAGCGGGGGTACATCTGGATACGCAGTATTTT
CASSRAGVHLDTQYF
>TRBD2|TRBJ2-3|TRBV5-4|-
TGTGCCAGCAGCACCGGGGGGACGGATACGCAGTATTTT
CASSTGGTDTQYF
>TRBD2|TRBJ2-2|TRBV7-9|-
TGTGCCAGCAGTACCCCGCCTACTAGCGGGAGAGCCGGGGAGCTGTTTTTT
CASSTPPTSGRAGELFF
>-|TRBJ2-7|TRBV7-6|-
TGTGCCAGCAGCCCAAAGTCAGGCGCAACCTACGAGCAGTACTTC
CASSPKSGATYEQYF
>TRBD1|TRBJ2-7|TRBV28|-
TGTGCCAGCAGTCCCTTCGGGACAGGGGCCTACGAGCAGTACTTC
CASSPFGTGAYEQYF
>TRBD1|TRBJ2-2|TRBV2|-
TGTGCCAGCAGCCCCTCCCGGGACAGGGAGGGCACCGGGGAGCTGTTTTTT
CASSPSRDREGTGELFF
>-|TRBJ2-1|TRBV7-9|once
TGTGCCAGCAGCCCCCCCGGCTCCTACAATGAGCAGTTCTTC
CASSPPGSYNEQFF
>TRBD2|TRBJ2-3|TRBV29-1|-
TGCAGCGTTGACGGACTAGCGGGAAACACAGATACGCAGTATTTT
CSVDGLAGNTDTQYF
>-|TRBJ2-3|TRBV10-3|few
TGTGCCACTCAGCAGGGCGTGGCAGATACGCAGTATTTT
CATQQGVADTQYF
>-|TRBJ2-5|TRBV5-1|-
TGCGCCAGCAGATATCGGGACTGCCAAGAGACCCAGTACTTC
CASRYRDCQETQYF
>TRBD2|TRBJ2-5|TRBV9|-
TGTGCCAGCGCCGTCCATGCGGGGGATGGAGAGACCCAGTACTTC
CASAVHAGDGETQYF
>-|TRBJ2-1|TRBV19|few
TGTGCCAGTAGTACCGACAGGTCAGCCTACAATGAGCAGTTCTTC
CASSTDRSAYNEQFF
>-|TRBJ1-4|TRBV7-2|-
TGTGCCAGCAGGCGGACAGCCCACCTTAATGAAAAACTGTTTTTT
CASRRTAHLNEKLFF
>TRBD1|TRBJ1-5|TRBV7-6|-
TGTGCCAGCAGCTTAGATCCAGGGACAGATCAGCCCCAGCATTTT
CASSLDPGTDQPQHF
>-|TRBJ1-2|TRBV19|once
TGTGCCAGTAGTATTTCAGAGGGCTATGGCTACACCTTC
CASSISEGYGYTF